These T cell receptor beta chains were read from a single sample in a study of shared T cell receptors in the human thymus. TCRdb's copy holds only in-frame clones and misses some; the assay was immunoSEQ multiplex PCR. The table records 600,000 to 900,000 clones, approximately 83% of them present only once. These data are also associated with another study on human thymus T cells.

The sequencing input was thymocytes. The source is a girl less than two years old with a congenital heart defect. CDR3s include the opening cysteine and the closing phenylalanine or tryptophan. D genes are given only for firm matches. Clone size is given for some rows only: seen once, a few or many times, or a class if the clone is expanded.

>NA|TRBJ1-6|TRBV30|NA
CAWSVPQGQSSYNSPLHF
TGTGCCTGGAGTGTACCCCAGGGGCAGAGCTCCTATAATTCACCCCTCCACTTT
>NA|TRBJ1-2|TRBV7-8|TRBD1
CASSYRDRDLDGYTF
TGTGCCAGCAGCTATCGGGACAGGGATCTTGATGGCTACACCTTC
>NA|TRBJ2-2|TRBV4-1|NA
CASSQERALVKLGELFF
TGCGCCAGCAGCCAAGAGCGGGCCCTGGTGAAATTAGGGGAGCTGTTTTTT
>few|TRBJ2-7|TRBV4-1|TRBD1
CASSQVWDRGTYEQYF
TGCGCCAGCAGCCAAGTGTGGGACAGGGGGACCTACGAGCAGTACTTC
>NA|TRBJ1-3|TRBV4-3|NA
CASSNYSEEGCSGNTIYF
TGCGCCAGCAGCAATTACTCGGAGGAGGGGTGCTCTGGAAACACCATATATTTT
>once|TRBJ1-1|TRBV5-1|NA
CASSPGGGVGAFF
TGCGCCAGCAGCCCCGGCGGGGGAGTCGGAGCTTTCTTT
>NA|TRBJ1-5|TRBV6-6|NA
CASSNRWANQPQHF
TGTGCCAGCAGCAATCGCTGGGCAAATCAGCCCCAGCATTTT
>NA|TRBJ2-7|TRBV6-1|NA
CASSELGMAGDLREQYF
TGTGCCAGCAGTGAACTTGGAATGGCGGGTGACCTACGGGAGCAGTACTTC
>NA|TRBJ1-1|TRBV6-1|NA
CASSSWRMNTEAFF
TGTGCCAGCTCTAGTTGGCGGATGAACACTGAAGCTTTCTTT
>NA|TRBJ2-1|TRBV6-6|TRBD1
CASRTGTFNEQFF
TGTGCCAGCAGGACAGGGACCTTCAATGAGCAGTTCTTC
>NA|TRBJ1-1|TRBV2|NA
CASSRVNTEAFF
TGTGCCAGCAGTCGGGTGAACACTGAAGCTTTCTTT
>NA|TRBJ2-1|TRBV28|NA
CASSQPKGEGQDSLKYINYNEQFF
TGTGCCAGCAGTCAACCTAAGGGGGAGGGGCAGGACAGCCTAAAGTACATAAACTACAATGAGCAGTTCTTC
>NA|TRBJ2-7|TRBV5-1|NA
CARATEQYF
TGCGCCAGAGCTACCGAGCAGTACTTC
>NA|TRBJ2-3|TRBV27|NA
CASSKHPAFIDTQYF
TGTGCCAGCAGTAAACACCCAGCGTTTATAGATACGCAGTATTTT
>few|TRBJ2-7|TRBV6-6|TRBD2
CASTTGGYEQYF
TGTGCCAGCACTACGGGAGGCTACGAGCAGTACTTC
>few|TRBJ2-3|TRBV5-4|NA
CASSLLRLSDSTDTQYF
TGTGCCAGCAGCTTGCTGCGACTCTCCGATAGCACAGATACGCAGTATTTT
>NA|TRBJ2-3|TRBV21-1|NA
CASSKGRPGQASTDTQYF
TGTGCCAGCAGCAAAGGCCGACCCGGACAGGCTAGCACAGATACGCAGTATTTT
>NA|TRBJ2-3|TRBV18|TRBD2
CASSPQGLVGTDTQYF
TGTGCCAGCTCACCACAGGGACTAGTGGGCACAGATACGCAGTATTTT
>NA|TRBJ1-2|TRBV18|NA
CASSPTGRYGYTF
TGTGCCAGCTCACCAACGGGGAGGTATGGCTACACCTTC
>NA|TRBJ2-5|TRBV7-7|TRBD2
CASSHGFAGGKETQYF
TGTGCCAGCAGCCACGGATTTGCGGGGGGGAAAGAGACCCAGTACTTC
>once|TRBJ1-6|TRBV28|TRBD1
CASSYHPGTVNSPLHF
TGTGCCAGCAGTTACCACCCGGGGACAGTGAATTCACCCCTCCACTTT
>few|TRBJ2-1|TRBV6-1|TRBD2
CASSEAIIPRGGTYNEQFF
TGTGCCAGCAGTGAAGCGATAATACCACGGGGGGGGACCTACAATGAGCAGTTCTTC
>once|TRBJ2-1|TRBV4-1|NA
CASSQATIRGSEQFF
TGCGCCAGCAGCCAAGCGACGATTAGGGGAAGTGAGCAGTTCTTC
>NA|TRBJ2-5|TRBV5-1|TRBD2
CASSWVHERGGTETQYF
TGCGCCAGCAGCTGGGTGCATGAGCGGGGGGGCACGGAGACCCAGTACTTC
>NA|TRBJ2-1|TRBV28|TRBD1
CASSFTSGQGGGNEQFF
TGTGCCAGCAGTTTTACCTCCGGACAGGGTGGGGGCAATGAGCAGTTCTTC
>NA|TRBJ2-3|TRBV7-8|TRBD2
CASSLLADEDLREGETDTQYF
TGTGCCAGCAGCTTATTAGCGGACGAAGATCTCCGGGAGGGAGAAACAGATACGCAGTATTTT
>few|TRBJ2-5|TRBV5-5|NA
CASSLGKPSVETQYF
TGTGCCAGCAGCTTGGGCAAGCCTAGCGTTGAGACCCAGTACTTC
>NA|TRBJ1-2|TRBV11-2|TRBD1
CASSLGRFLETGNGYTF
TGTGCCAGCAGCTTAGGGCGGTTCCTCGAGACAGGGAATGGCTACACCTTC
>NA|TRBJ1-5|TRBV28|NA
CASRISRVRELASNQPQHF
TGTGCCAGCAGAATCAGCAGGGTTCGGGAGTTGGCTAGCAATCAGCCCCAGCATTTT